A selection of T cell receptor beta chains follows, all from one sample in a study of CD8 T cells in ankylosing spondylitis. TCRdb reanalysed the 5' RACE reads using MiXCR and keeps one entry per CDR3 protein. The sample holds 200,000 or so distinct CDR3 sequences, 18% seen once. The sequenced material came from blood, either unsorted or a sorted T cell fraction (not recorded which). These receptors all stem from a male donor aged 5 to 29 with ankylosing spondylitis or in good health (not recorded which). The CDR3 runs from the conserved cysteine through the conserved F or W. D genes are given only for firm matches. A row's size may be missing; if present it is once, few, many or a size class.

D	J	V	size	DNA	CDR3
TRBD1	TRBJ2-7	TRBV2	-	TGTGCCAGCAACGGAGCAGGGGGTTCCTACGAGCAGTACTTC	CASNGAGGSYEQYF
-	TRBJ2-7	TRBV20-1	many	TGCAGTGCTACAAGGCCGAAGGGGGGAGATTCCTACGAGCAGTACTTC	CSATRPKGGDSYEQYF
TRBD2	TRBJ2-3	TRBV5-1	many	TGCGCCAGCAGCCAAATAGCGGGAGGCCCAGATACGCAGTATTTT	CASSQIAGGPDTQYF
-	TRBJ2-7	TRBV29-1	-	TGCAGCGTTGTTGGAGGACTCTTCTACGAGCAGTACTTC	CSVVGGLFYEQYF
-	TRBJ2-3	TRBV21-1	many	TGTGCCAGCAGCAAATACAGACGGTGCACAGATACGCAGTATTTT	CASSKYRRCTDTQYF
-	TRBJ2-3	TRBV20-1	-	TGCAGTGCTAGTCCACCAGATTTGGGCACAGATACGCAGTATTTT	CSASPPDLGTDTQYF
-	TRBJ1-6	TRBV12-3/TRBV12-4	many	TGTGCCAGCAGTTCGGGACGTGGGGATTCACCCCTCCACTTT	CASSSGRGDSPLHF
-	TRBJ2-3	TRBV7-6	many	TGTGCCAGCAGCTTAAGTACGGCGAGCACAGATACGCAGTATTTT	CASSLSTASTDTQYF
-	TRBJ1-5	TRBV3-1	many	TGTGCCAGCAGCCAAGATAACAGCAATCAGCCCCAGCATTTT	CASSQDNSNQPQHF
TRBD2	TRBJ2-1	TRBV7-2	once	TGTGCCAGCAGCTTAGCCCCAGCGGGAGGGCCGGGGACCTACAATGAGCAGTTCTTC	CASSLAPAGGPGTYNEQFF
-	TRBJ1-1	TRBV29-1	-	TGCAGCGTTGACCCACGCAGGGGTGACACTGAAGCTTTCTTT	CSVDPRRGDTEAFF
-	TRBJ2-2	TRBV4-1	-	TGCGCCAGCAAACTACTAGGGGTTAGTTTTGTCACCGGGGAGCTGTTTTTT	CASKLLGVSFVTGELFF
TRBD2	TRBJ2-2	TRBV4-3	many	TGCGCCAGCAGCCAACAACTAGCGGGAGACACCGGGGAGCTGTTTTTT	CASSQQLAGDTGELFF
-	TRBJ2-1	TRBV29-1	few	TGCAGCGTTGAAACCGGGCGGCAGTTCTTC	CSVETGRQFF
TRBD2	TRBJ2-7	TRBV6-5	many	TGTGCCAGCAGTCGCGGGACTAGCGGGAAATACGAGCAGTACTTC	CASSRGTSGKYEQYF
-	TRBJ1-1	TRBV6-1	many	TGTGCCAGCAGTGAATTAGGGAGGGACACTGAAGCTTTCTTT	CASSELGRDTEAFF
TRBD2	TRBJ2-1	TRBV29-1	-	TGCAGCGTTGAAGGAAGTGTTGGCGGGAGGTCCGTCGATGAGCAGTTCTTC	CSVEGSVGGRSVDEQFF
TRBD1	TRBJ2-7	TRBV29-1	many	TGCAGCGCCCTCAGGGGGCGATCCGACGAGCAGTACTTC	CSALRGRSDEQYF
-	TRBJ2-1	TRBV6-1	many	TGTGCCAGCAGTGGGCCAGGGCGCCACAATGAGCAGTTCTTC	CASSGPGRHNEQFF
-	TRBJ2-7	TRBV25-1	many	TGTGCCAGCAGTCGGGCGAGCCGTGGAGAGCAGTACTTC	CASSRASRGEQYF
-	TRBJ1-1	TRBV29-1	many	TGCAGCGTCGACCCGGCGAACACTGAAGCTTTCTTT	CSVDPANTEAFF
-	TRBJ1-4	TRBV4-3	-	TGCGCCAGCAGCCTTAGAGGGCGGAATGAAAAACTGTTTTTT	CASSLRGRNEKLFF
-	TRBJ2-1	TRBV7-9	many	TGTGCCAGCAAAACCGGGACCGGAGACAATGAGCAGTTCTTC	CASKTGTGDNEQFF
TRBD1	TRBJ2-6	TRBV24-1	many	TGTGCCACCAGCAAGACAGGGGCTGGGGCCAACGTCCTGACTTTC	CATSKTGAGANVLTF
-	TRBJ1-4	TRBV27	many	TGTGCCAGCAGCATCGCCTCTAGCGGAGGTGAAAAACTGTTTTTT	CASSIASSGGEKLFF
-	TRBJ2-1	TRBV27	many	TGTGCCAGCAGTTTGAGGGGGGAGCAGTTCTTC	CASSLRGEQFF
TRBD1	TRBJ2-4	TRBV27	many	TGTGCCAGCAGCGACGTGGGACAGGGGGACATTCAGTACTTC	CASSDVGQGDIQYF
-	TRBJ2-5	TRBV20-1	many	TGCAGTGCGCCGGGAACGGAGACCCAGTACTTC	CSAPGTETQYF
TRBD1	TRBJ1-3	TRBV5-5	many	TGTGCCAGCAGCTTGGTACCGGACAGGGGTGCTGGAAACACCATATATTTT	CASSLVPDRGAGNTIYF
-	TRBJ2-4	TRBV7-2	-	TGTGCCAGCATGGCGGGTCGGGGGAACATTCAGTACTTC	CASMAGRGNIQYF
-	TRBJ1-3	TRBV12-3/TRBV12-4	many	TGTGCCAGCAGCCGTGGACCGGGGGCTGGAAACACCATATATTTT	CASSRGPGAGNTIYF
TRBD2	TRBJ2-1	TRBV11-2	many	TGTGCCAGCAGCTTAGAGGCTAGCGGCAATGAGCAGTTCTTC	CASSLEASGNEQFF
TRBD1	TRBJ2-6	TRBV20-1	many	TGCAGTGCTAGAGTCGTGAGGGGGCATACTGGGGCCAACGTCCTGACTTTC	CSARVVRGHTGANVLTF
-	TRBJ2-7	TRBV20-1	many	TGCAGTGCTAGAGATTACAGGGACGGCGAGCAGTACTTC	CSARDYRDGEQYF
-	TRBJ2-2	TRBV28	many	TGTGCCAGCAGTTTATTCGGGCGGGTAGGGACAAAGAACACCGGGGAGCTGTTTTTT	CASSLFGRVGTKNTGELFF
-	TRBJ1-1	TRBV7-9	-	TGTGCCAGCAGCGCCATTCAGGGGATGAACACTGAAGCTTTCTTT	CASSAIQGMNTEAFF
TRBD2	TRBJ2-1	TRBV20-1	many	TGCAGTGCTAGAGCTGTGCTAGCGGGAGCGGCTGAGCAGTTCTTC	CSARAVLAGAAEQFF
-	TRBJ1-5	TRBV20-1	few	TGCAGTGCTAGCCGGATGGGTAATCAGCCCCAGCATTTT	CSASRMGNQPQHF
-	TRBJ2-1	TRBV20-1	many	TGCAGTGCGCGGCCGGGACTCGCGAAGTATAGGGAGCAGTTCTTC	CSARPGLAKYREQFF
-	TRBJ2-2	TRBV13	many	TGTGCCAGCAGCTTAGGACGTCAGAACACCGGGGAGCTGTTTTTT	CASSLGRQNTGELFF
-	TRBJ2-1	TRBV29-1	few	TGCAGCGAAGAACCCGGGACCCCAAGTAATGGCGAGCAGTTCTTC	CSEEPGTPSNGEQFF
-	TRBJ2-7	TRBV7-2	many	TGTGCCAGCAGCTTATCCAGTGGAGCCCACGAGCAGTACTTC	CASSLSSGAHEQYF
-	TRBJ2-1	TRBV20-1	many	TGCAGTGTGAGTCGGACCGCTCACAATGAGCAGTTCTTC	CSVSRTAHNEQFF
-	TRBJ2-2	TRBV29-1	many	TGCAGCGGATCAGGGCTCTCGAACACCGGGGAGCTGTTTTTT	CSGSGLSNTGELFF
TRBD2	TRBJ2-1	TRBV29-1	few	TGCAGCTTGCTAGCGGGGAACTATGAGCAGTTCTTC	CSLLAGNYEQFF
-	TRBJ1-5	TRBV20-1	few	TGCAGTGCTAGAGATAGAAGCGATGGCAGGGTTGATCAGCCCCAGCATTTT	CSARDRSDGRVDQPQHF
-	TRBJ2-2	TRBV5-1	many	TGCGCCAGCAGCCCGGTAGCGGCTACGAACACCGGGGAGCTGTTTTTT	CASSPVAATNTGELFF
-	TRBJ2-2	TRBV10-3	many	TGTGCCACAATTAACACCGGGGAGCTGTTTTTT	CATINTGELFF
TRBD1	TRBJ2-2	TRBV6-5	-	TGTGCCAGCAGTTACGAGCCAGGGGGCAACGGGGAGCTGTTTTTT	CASSYEPGGNGELFF
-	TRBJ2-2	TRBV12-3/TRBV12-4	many	TGTGCCAGCAGCCTAAGGCGGGCCAACACCGGGGAGCTGTTTTTT	CASSLRRANTGELFF
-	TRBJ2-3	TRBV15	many	TGTGCCACCAGCACCCGGAGTAGAGCGGCAAGCACAGATACGCAGTATTTT	CATSTRSRAASTDTQYF
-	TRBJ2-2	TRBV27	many	TGTGCCAGCAGTTTGGCAGGTTACACCGGGGAGCTGTTTTTT	CASSLAGYTGELFF